This entry lists 28 T cell receptor beta chains sequenced from one sample in a study of OX40 agonist ivuxolimab in advanced cancers. Some clones are missing from TCRdb's copy, which holds only in-frame ones; the method was immunoSEQ multiplex PCR. The table lists about 67,000 clones, around 83% of them singletons. The source was CD4+ or CD8+ T cells sorted from blood, collected in a trial of the OX40 agonist ivuxolimab. The origin of the receptors is an adult with an advanced solid tumor such as melanoma, head and neck, liver or kidney cancer.

The chain carries TRBV6-6 and TRBJ1-2, with TRBD1 matching 8 bases. Germline assignment: CDR1 MNHNY and CDR2 SVGAGI (reference sequence). The CDR3 runs 15 residues. V was pared by 1 base and J by 5 bases, with 6 bases of the junction left unmatched. CDR3 in amino acids: CASSYLARGHYGYTF. The CDR3 region has the DNA TGTGCCAGCAGTTACTTGGCCAGGGGGCATTATGGCTACACCTTC.

The chain is built from TRBV5-6 and TRBJ2-4, with D uncertain. The germline CDR1 and CDR2 sequences are SGHDT and YYEEEE. V dropped 7 bases and J dropped 0 bases, with 11 bases sitting between them. The CDR3 covers 14 residues. The CDR3 loop is CASQLGLAKNIQYF. CDR3 DNA sequence: TGTGCCAGCCAATTAGGTCTAGCCAAAAACATTCAGTACTTC.

The gene calls are TRBV10-3 and TRBJ2-7, with 10 bases aligning to TRBD2. The germline V gene has CDR1 ENHRY and CDR2 SYGVKD. V shed 11 bases and J 2 bases; nucleotides not matched to a gene: 9. The CDR3 spans 14 residues. The DNA for the CDR3 is TGTGCCGCCAAACCGGGACTAGCGACCTACGAGCAGTACTTC. Residues: CAAKPGLATYEQYF.

The CDR3 coding sequence is TGTGCCAGCACCCGAAGCAGGGCCGCAGACTATGGCTACACCTTC. Translated, it gives CASTRSRAADYGYTF. The rearrangement joins TRBV6-5 to TRBJ1-2, with a possible D match to TRBD1 (5 bases). The CDR3 covers 15 residues. From germline, CDR1 is MNHEY and CDR2 SVGAGI. V lost 7 bases to trimming and J lost 3 bases, with 18 bases between them.

This chain links TRBV5-1 with TRBJ2-5; D ambiguous. The CDR3 is 14 amino acids. With 0 bases removed from V and 2 bases from J, the gap between germline ends came to 8 bases. In germline, CDR1 is SGHRS, CDR2 YFSETQ. The CDR3 bases are TGCGCCAGCAGCTTGGCCGGGCAGCAAGAGACCCAGTACTTC. As protein: CASSLAGQQETQYF.

The CDR3 loop is CASSTPPRLAGRSSYEQYF. The DNA of the CDR3 is TGTGCCAGCAGCACGCCTCCGAGACTAGCGGGAAGGAGCTCCTACGAGCAGTACTTC. The chain carries TRBV7-3 and TRBJ2-7; TRBD2 matches at 11 bases. CDR3 size: 19 residues. Germline V gene sequence: CDR1 SGHTA, CDR2 FQGTGA. Trimming at V came to 5 bases and at J to 0 bases, leaving 15 bases not matched to a gene.

This clone was seen more than once but under ten times. The chain has TRBV28 and TRBJ1-1; TRBD1 might be the D (6 bases). The CDR3 has 17 residues. CDR1 MDHEN and CDR2 SYDVKM come from the germline V gene. Trimming stripped 6 bases from V and 1 base from J, with 21 bases between. CDR3 coding DNA: TGTGCCAGCAGAGAAACAGGAGGGGGGCTCGGGAACACTGAAGCTTTCTTT. It specifies CASRETGGGLGNTEAFF.

The chain couples TRBV27 to TRBJ1-5; D uncertain. V shed 0 bases and J shed 5 bases, with 5 bases lying between them. Germline V gene sequence: CDR1 MNHEY, CDR2 SMNVEV (reference sequence). This CDR3 has 13 amino acids. The CDR3 DNA is TGTGCCAGCAGTTTATCGAGGCATCAGCCCCAGCATTTT. Amino acids: CASSLSRHQPQHF.

This rearrangement joins TRBV19 to TRBJ1-5; D remains ambiguous. The CDR3 is made up of 15 amino acids. Germline V gene lookup returns CDR1 LNHDA and CDR2 SQIVND (reference sequence). V dropped 7 bases and J dropped 2 bases, with 15 bases sitting between them. The CDR3 sequence is CASINLSGGNQPQHF. The CDR3, as DNA: TGTGCCAGTATTAATCTATCTGGAGGCAATCAGCCCCAGCATTTT.

V is TRBV5-1 and J is TRBJ2-1, with 7 nucleotides matching TRBD1. The J segment lost 5 bases and the V segment lost 4 bases, leaving 6 bases of the junction unmatched. Germline assignment: CDR1 SGHRS and CDR2 YFSETQ. This CDR3 spans 14 amino acids. The DNA of the CDR3 is TGCGCCAGCAGCACTAACAGGGGAGACAATGAGCAGTTCTTC. Translated, it gives CASSTNRGDNEQFF.

This chain connects TRBV6-5 to TRBJ2-7, with a tentative D call TRBD1 (6 bases). CDR1 MNHEY and CDR2 SVGAGI come from the germline V gene. V shed 8 bases and J shed 0 bases, with 8 bases lying between them. This CDR3 region has 12 residues. DNA of the CDR3: TGTGCCAGCCGGGACATCTCCTACGAGCAGTACTTC. Its protein is CASRDISYEQYF.

V and J are TRBV9 and TRBJ2-7; D unresolved. Germline V gene sequence: CDR1 SGDLS, CDR2 YYNGEE. The CDR3 spans 14 residues. Trimming pared 6 bases from V and 3 bases from J, leaving 16 bases between. The CDR3 bases are TGTGCCAGCACCAAAGACCTCCACAACTACGAGCAGTACTTC. Protein product: CASTKDLHNYEQYF. Full variable domain (missing parts from reference TRBV9 and TRBJ2-7): DSGVTQTPKHLITATGQRVTLRCSPRSGDLSVYWYQQSLDQGLQFLIQYYNGEERAKGNILERFSAQQFPDLHSELNLSSLELGDSALYFCASTKDLHNYEQYFGPGTRLTVT.

Here the CDR3 reads CASSQDITGGFYEQYF. DNA of the CDR3: TGCGCCAGCAGCCAAGATATAACAGGGGGCTTTTACGAGCAGTACTTC. The chain is built from TRBV4-3 and TRBJ2-7; TRBD1 agrees at 9 bases. Germline CDR1 and CDR2: LGHNA and YSLEER. The junction had 7 bases not matched to a gene; V was cut back by 0 bases and J by 4 bases. The CDR3 has 16 residues.

The chain combines TRBV30 with TRBJ1-4, with TRBD1 as a possible D gene (5 bases). Germline V lookup: CDR1 GTSNPN, CDR2 SVGIG (reference sequence). Trimming cost V 1 base and J 7 bases, with 16 bases left between them. CDR3 size: 15 residues. The CDR3 loop is CAWSAPRVRGEKLFF. CDR3 DNA: TGTGCCTGGAGTGCCCCCAGGGTACGGGGTGAAAAACTGTTTTTT.

V is TRBV12-2 and J is TRBJ1-3; the D call TRBD1 from the table was never checked on the DNA. TRBV12-2 is reported as a pseudogene. This CDR3 has 14 residues. CDR3 in DNA: TGTGCAAGTCGCTTAGGGGGGCAAGGAAACACCATATATTTT. Translation gives CASRLGGQGNTIYF.

This chain connects TRBV5-1 to TRBJ2-7; 7 bases match TRBD2. Unmatched junction bases numbered 7, after V lost 2 bases and J lost 2 bases. CDR3 length equals 15 residues. Germline loops: CDR1 SGHRS, CDR2 YFSETQ. CDR3 in amino acids: CASSLSAGDTYEQYF. CDR3 nucleotides: TGCGCCAGCAGCTTATCCGCGGGGGATACCTACGAGCAGTACTTC.

The chain couples TRBV7-3 to TRBJ2-5; D ambiguous. V shed 5 bases and J shed 3 bases, with 10 bases lying between them. Germline CDR1 reads SGHTA; CDR2 reads FQGTGA. The CDR3 has 13 amino acids. In DNA, the CDR3 is TGTGCCAGCAGCCCCCCCGGAGAAGAGACCCAGTACTTC. Its protein product is CASSPPGEETQYF.

The table lists this clone with a few counts. The rearrangement uses TRBV2 and TRBJ1-6, with D tentatively TRBD1 (6 bases). Germline assignment: CDR1 SNHLY and CDR2 FYNNEI. CDR3 size: 15 residues. Trimming removed 6 bases at V and 8 bases at J, with 17 bases between. CDR3 residues: CASSPRGRGDSPLHF. Here the CDR3 DNA reads TGTGCCAGCAGCCCCAGGGGAAGGGGGGATTCACCCCTCCACTTT.

The V gene is TRBV5-4, the J gene TRBJ2-7; the D is unclear. Germline assignment: CDR1 SGHNT and CDR2 YYREEE (reference sequence). The CDR3 loop spans 14 amino acids. V shed 2 bases and J shed 2 bases, with 11 bases lying between them. The CDR3 sequence is CASSLERTAYEQYF. The CDR3 DNA is TGTGCCAGCAGCTTAGAACGGACGGCCTACGAGCAGTACTTC. The whole variable domain, filled in from reference TRBV5-4 and TRBJ2-7, reads ETGVTQSPTHLIKTRGQQVTLRCSSQSGHNTVSWYQQALGQGPQFIFQYYREEENGRGNFPPRFSGLQFPNYSSELNVNALELDDSALYLCASSLERTAYEQYFGPGTRLTVT.

The V gene is TRBV28, the J gene TRBJ1-5; D remains ambiguous. The length of the CDR3 is 14 residues. Trimming stripped 1 base from V and 4 bases from J, with 8 bases between. Germline CDR1 reads MDHEN; CDR2 reads SYDVKM. The CDR3 here is CASSLLRNNQPQHF. The CDR3 DNA reads as TGTGCCAGCAGTTTATTGAGAAATAATCAGCCCCAGCATTTT.

This chain connects TRBV7-6 to TRBJ2-3; 11 bases match TRBD2. Trimming cost V 5 bases and J 8 bases; bases outside gene matches: 9. From germline, CDR1 is SGHVS and CDR2 FNYEAQ. The CDR3 runs 15 residues. CDR3 DNA sequence: TGTGCCAGCAGCCTCGGGACTAGCGGACCCTTTACGCAGTATTTT. Protein product: CASSLGTSGPFTQYF.

The rearrangement uses TRBV9 and TRBJ2-5; D gene unclear. Germline loops: CDR1 SGDLS, CDR2 YYNGEE. Trimming removed 1 base at V and 5 bases at J, with 9 bases between. The CDR3 length is 13 residues. CDR3 in amino acids: CASSVQIWETQYF. For the CDR3, the DNA is TGTGCCAGCAGCGTACAGATCTGGGAGACCCAGTACTTC.

The chain uses TRBV9 and TRBJ1-3; perhaps TRBD1 as D (6 bases). Looked up from germline, CDR1 is SGDLS and CDR2 is YYNGEE. Trimming took 1 base from V and 0 from J, leaving 11 bases between them. This CDR3 region has 16 residues. DNA of the CDR3: TGTGCCAGCAGCGTACGGGGGGCACTCTCTGGAAACACCATATATTTT. Translating gives CASSVRGALSGNTIYF.

This clone occurred a few times. The chain combines TRBV5-1 with TRBJ1-1; 7 nucleotides match TRBD1. The CDR3 spans 12 residues. Trimming removed 3 bases from V and 5 bases from J; junction bases left unmatched: 1. Germline loops: CDR1 SGHRS, CDR2 YFSETQ. CDR3: CASSSDRTEAFF. DNA for the CDR3: TGCGCCAGCAGCTCGGACAGGACTGAAGCTTTCTTT.

The chain links TRBV6-1 to TRBJ2-3; D remains ambiguous. V shed 4 bases and J shed 0 bases, with 14 bases lying between them. Per the germline V gene, CDR1 is MNHNS and CDR2 is SASEGT. The length of the CDR3 is 16 residues. The CDR3 DNA is TGTGCCAGCAGTGTGTCCATGATATCTAGCACAGATACGCAGTATTTT. Translating it yields CASSVSMISSTDTQYF.

J is TRBJ1-6 and V is TRBV5-1, with D possibly matching TRBD1 (6 bases). Germline loops: CDR1 SGHRS, CDR2 YFSETQ. V was trimmed by 0 bases and J by 7 bases, leaving 8 bases between them. The CDR3 sequence is 14 residues long. CDR3 sequence (DNA): TGCGCCAGCAGCTTGGGGACAGTAAATTCACCCCTCCACTTT. Translated, it gives CASSLGTVNSPLHF.

In this sample, this clone turned up a few times. The chain has TRBV5-1 and TRBJ2-2; 9 bases fit TRBD2. V trimming: 4 bases; J trimming: 5 bases; junction bases outside the gene matches: 12. The germline CDR1 and CDR2 sequences are SGHRS and YFSETQ. The CDR3 loop spans 17 amino acids. The CDR3: CASSTGTSRYSTGELFF. As DNA, the CDR3 is TGCGCCAGCAGCACAGGGACTAGCCGTTATTCGACCGGGGAGCTGTTTTTT.

This chain joins TRBV2 and TRBJ2-5, with D possibly being TRBD1 or TRBD2 (5 bases each). Germline assignment: CDR1 SNHLY and CDR2 FYNNEI. The CDR3 runs to 14 residues. V lost 5 bases and J lost 5, with 15 bases in between. The CDR3 protein is CASSSGAPGETQYF. In nucleotides, the CDR3 is TGTGCCAGCAGTTCCGGGGCCCCAGGGGAGACCCAGTACTTC.